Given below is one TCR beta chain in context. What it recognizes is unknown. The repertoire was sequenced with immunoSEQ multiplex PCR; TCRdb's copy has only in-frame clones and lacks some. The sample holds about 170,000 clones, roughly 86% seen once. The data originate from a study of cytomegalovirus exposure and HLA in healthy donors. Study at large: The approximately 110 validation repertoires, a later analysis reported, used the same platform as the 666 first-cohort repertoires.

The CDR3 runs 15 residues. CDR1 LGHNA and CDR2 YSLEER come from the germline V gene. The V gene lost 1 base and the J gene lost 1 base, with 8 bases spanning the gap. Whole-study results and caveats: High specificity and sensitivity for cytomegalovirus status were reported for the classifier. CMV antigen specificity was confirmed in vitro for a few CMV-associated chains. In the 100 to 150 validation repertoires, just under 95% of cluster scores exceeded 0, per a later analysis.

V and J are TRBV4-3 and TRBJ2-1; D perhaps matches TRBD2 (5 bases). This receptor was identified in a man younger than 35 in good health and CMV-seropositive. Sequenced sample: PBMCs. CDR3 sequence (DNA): TGCGCCAGCAGCCAAGCCCGGGGATCCTACAATGAGCAGTTCTTC. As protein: CASSQARGSYNEQFF.